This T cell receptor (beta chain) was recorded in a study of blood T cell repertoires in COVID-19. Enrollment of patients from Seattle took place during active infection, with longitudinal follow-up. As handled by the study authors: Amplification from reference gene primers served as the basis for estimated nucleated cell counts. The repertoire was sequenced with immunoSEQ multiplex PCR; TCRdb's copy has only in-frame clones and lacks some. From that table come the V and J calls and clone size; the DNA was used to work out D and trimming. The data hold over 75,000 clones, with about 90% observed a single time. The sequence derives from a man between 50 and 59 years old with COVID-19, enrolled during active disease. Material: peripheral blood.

CDR3 residues: CASSSRVTDEQFF. CDR3 bases: TGTGCCAGCAGTAGCAGGGTTACGGATGAGCAGTTCTTC. V usage is TRBV6-5 and J usage is TRBJ2-1; the D gene is possibly TRBD1 (5 bases). From germline, CDR1 is MNHEY and CDR2 SVGAGI. The CDR3 has 13 residues. The V gene lost 5 bases and the J gene lost 8 bases, with 13 bases spanning the gap.